This is a list of T cell receptor beta chains from one sample in a study of cytomegalovirus exposure and HLA in healthy donors. The repertoire was sequenced with immunoSEQ multiplex PCR; TCRdb's copy has only in-frame clones and lacks some. The top ten hold roughly 0.83% of the sample, which has about 360,000 clones, about nine tenths seen once. Sequenced input: PBMCs. These receptor sequences come from a woman aged 18 to 35 in good health and CMV-seronegative. The CDR3 runs from the conserved cysteine through the conserved F or W. D genes are given only for firm matches. Clone size appears in some rows only: once, few, many, or a class for an expanded clone.

j_gene	v_gene	d_gene	abundance	CDR3aa	CDR3nt
TRBJ1-2	TRBV5-1	NA	NA	CASSLGSLGRKGYTF	TGCGCCAGCAGCTTGGGTTCGCTGGGGCGAAAGGGCTACACCTTC
TRBJ2-3	TRBV28	NA	NA	CASSLLRVTDTQYF	TGTGCCAGCAGTTTATTGAGGGTTACAGATACGCAGTATTTT
TRBJ2-2	TRBV7-6	TRBD1	NA	CASSENRGLTGELFF	TGTGCCAGCAGTGAAAACAGGGGGCTAACCGGGGAGCTGTTTTTT
TRBJ2-6	TRBV7-9	TRBD1	NA	CASSFFGTERRNGANVLTF	TGTGCCAGCAGCTTCTTCGGGACAGAGAGACGAAATGGGGCCAACGTCCTGACTTTC
TRBJ2-1	TRBV5-1	TRBD2	NA	CASALSAGGSYNEQFF	TGCGCCAGCGCGTTGAGCGCCGGGGGGTCCTACAATGAGCAGTTCTTC
TRBJ1-2	TRBV4-2	TRBD1	NA	CASSLGQGSVGYTF	TGTGCCAGCAGCCTGGGACAGGGTAGTGTTGGCTACACCTTC
TRBJ2-1	TRBV30	NA	NA	CAWMAHNEQFF	TGTGCCTGGATGGCCCACAATGAGCAGTTCTTC
TRBJ2-7	TRBV27	NA	NA	CASSLPGAYEQYF	TGTGCCAGCAGTCTCCCGGGGGCCTACGAGCAGTACTTC
TRBJ2-6	TRBV15	TRBD1	NA	CATSVSQGTGANVLTF	TGTGCCACCAGCGTCTCACAGGGGACTGGGGCCAACGTCCTGACTTTC
TRBJ1-3	TRBV5-8	TRBD1	NA	CASSLGQGLANTIYF	TGTGCCAGCAGCTTGGGACAGGGGCTCGCAAACACCATATATTTT
TRBJ1-2	TRBV2	TRBD1	few	CASSERTGVAYGYTF	TGTGCCAGCAGCGAGAGGACAGGCGTCGCGTATGGCTACACCTTC
TRBJ2-5	TRBV28	TRBD2	few	CASSFLASGQETQYF	TGTGCCAGCAGTTTTCTCGCTAGCGGACAAGAGACCCAGTACTTC
TRBJ1-5	TRBV19	TRBD1	NA	CASSWDRRGSNQPQHF	TGTGCCAGTAGTTGGGACAGACGGGGAAGCAATCAGCCCCAGCATTTT
TRBJ1-5	TRBV2	NA	few	CASSDGQGNQPQHF	TGTGCCAGCAGTGATGGGCAGGGCAATCAGCCCCAGCATTTT
TRBJ2-1	TRBV4-2	TRBD2	NA	CASSQEGTSGANEQFF	TGTGCCAGCAGCCAAGAGGGGACTAGCGGAGCCAATGAGCAGTTCTTC
TRBJ2-3	TRBV25-1	NA	NA	CASSPGGVDTQYF	TGTGCCAGCAGTCCCGGAGGGGTAGATACGCAGTATTTT
TRBJ2-3	TRBV18	NA	NA	CASSPPTSWYERDTQYF	TGTGCCAGCTCACCACCAACGAGCTGGTACGAGCGGGATACGCAGTATTTT
TRBJ1-1	TRBV2	NA	once	CASSDPTDPSPEAFF	TGTGCCAGCAGTGACCCGACAGATCCCAGCCCTGAAGCTTTCTTT
TRBJ2-1	TRBV2	TRBD2	NA	CASMGTTSSYNEQFF	TGTGCCAGCATGGGGACTACGAGCTCCTACAATGAGCAGTTCTTC
TRBJ1-2	TRBV6-1	TRBD1	NA	CASSLTGVGAYGYTF	TGTGCCAGCAGTTTAACAGGGGTCGGGGCCTATGGCTACACCTTC
TRBJ1-1	TRBV5-8	NA	NA	CASTGGRDTEAFF	TGTGCCAGCACCGGAGGAAGGGACACTGAAGCTTTCTTT
TRBJ1-2	TRBV28	NA	NA	CASKGDANYGYTF	TGTGCCAGCAAAGGAGACGCTAACTATGGCTACACCTTC
TRBJ2-2	TRBV25-1	TRBD2	NA	CASNPPAGNTGELFF	TGTGCCAGCAACCCCCCAGCGGGAAACACCGGGGAGCTGTTTTTT
TRBJ2-4	TRBV11-2	TRBD2	once	CASSLDRLAAIQYF	TGTGCCAGCAGCTTAGATCGACTAGCGGCCATTCAGTACTTC
TRBJ2-3	TRBV28	TRBD2	NA	CASSTPSGGQYF	TGTGCCAGCAGTACCCCTAGCGGGGGGCAGTATTTT
TRBJ2-1	TRBV2	TRBD2	NA	CASSATSGGLNEQFF	TGTGCCAGCAGCGCGACTAGCGGGGGGCTCAATGAGCAGTTCTTC
TRBJ2-3	TRBV5-1	TRBD2	NA	CASGGLASTDTQYF	TGCGCCAGCGGGGGACTAGCTAGCACAGATACGCAGTATTTT
TRBJ2-3	TRBV27	NA	NA	CASSFQGSTDTQYF	TGTGCCAGCAGTTTTCAGGGGAGCACAGATACGCAGTATTTT
TRBJ1-1	TRBV28	NA	NA	CASSLPTAGGAFF	TGTGCCAGCAGTTTGCCGACCGCGGGGGGTGCTTTCTTT
TRBJ1-2	TRBV7-9	TRBD1	NA	CASSVGPSGTGVGGYTF	TGTGCCAGCAGCGTAGGGCCATCCGGGACAGGGGTCGGAGGCTACACCTTC
TRBJ1-2	TRBV28	TRBD1	NA	CASSSPGQGAGGYTF	TGTGCCAGCAGTTCGCCGGGACAGGGGGCGGGGGGCTACACCTTC
TRBJ2-1	TRBV29-1	TRBD2	NA	CSASRLAGGPAGYNEQFF	TGCAGCGCCAGTCGGTTAGCGGGAGGGCCTGCCGGGTACAATGAGCAGTTCTTC
TRBJ1-5	TRBV27	TRBD1	NA	CASSGVGTGNQPQHF	TGTGCCAGCAGCGGGGTCGGGACAGGGAATCAGCCCCAGCATTTT
TRBJ1-1	TRBV19	NA	NA	CASSFRGRDEAFF	TGTGCCAGTAGTTTCCGGGGAAGGGATGAAGCTTTCTTT
TRBJ2-1	TRBV10-2	NA	few	CASSGSEGYNEQFF	TGCGCCAGCAGTGGTAGCGAGGGATACAATGAGCAGTTCTTC
TRBJ2-5	TRBV30	TRBD1	NA	CAWNHRGQETQYF	TGTGCCTGGAATCACAGGGGGCAAGAGACCCAGTACTTC
TRBJ1-1	TRBV5-1	NA	NA	CASSLPGFGEAFF	TGCGCCAGCAGCTTGCCAGGGTTCGGTGAAGCTTTCTTT
TRBJ2-2	TRBV2	NA	few	CATTPRFTGELFF	TGTGCCACCACTCCCCGCTTCACCGGGGAGCTGTTTTTT
TRBJ1-2	TRBV6-1	NA	once	CATTSRSGYGYTF	TGTGCCACTACAAGTCGGTCGGGCTATGGCTACACCTTC
TRBJ1-2	TRBV29-1	NA	NA	CSAHGGANYGYTF	TGCAGCGCTCATGGCGGAGCTAACTATGGCTACACCTTC
TRBJ2-1	TRBV30	TRBD1	NA	CAWRETGVNNEQFF	TGTGCCTGGAGGGAGACAGGGGTTAACAATGAGCAGTTCTTC
TRBJ1-3	TRBV2	NA	NA	CASRLKGGNTIYF	TGTGCCAGTCGGCTAAAAGGAGGGAACACCATATATTTT
TRBJ2-7	TRBV5-1	TRBD1	NA	CASSLEGGMYEQYF	TGCGCCAGCAGCTTGGAAGGGGGCATGTACGAGCAGTACTTC
TRBJ2-3	TRBV18	TRBD2	NA	CASSSTSRITTDTQYF	TGTGCCAGCTCGTCGACTAGCAGAATAACAACAGATACGCAGTATTTT
TRBJ1-1	TRBV5-1	TRBD1	NA	CASSRGQAVNTEAFF	TGCGCCAGCAGCAGGGGACAGGCAGTGAACACTGAAGCTTTCTTT
TRBJ2-2	TRBV27	NA	NA	CASSLGGGGYTGELFF	TGTGCCAGCAGTTTAGGGGGTGGGGGGTACACCGGGGAGCTGTTTTTT
TRBJ2-1	TRBV10-1	TRBD2	once	CASSEAGGPYNEQFF	TGCGCCAGCAGTGAGGCGGGAGGGCCTTACAATGAGCAGTTCTTC
TRBJ2-1	TRBV4-1	TRBD2	NA	CASSPVASGSYNEQFF	TGCGCCAGCAGCCCCGTTGCCAGCGGGAGTTACAATGAGCAGTTCTTC
TRBJ2-7	TRBV6-5	NA	NA	CASSSPSPNSYEQYF	TGTGCCAGCAGTTCCCCAAGCCCCAACTCCTACGAGCAGTACTTC
TRBJ2-5	TRBV28	TRBD2	NA	CATTLESGGALNF	TGTGCCACCACACTCGAGAGCGGGGGGGCTTTGAACTTC
TRBJ2-4	TRBV19	NA	NA	CASSNQGFAKNIQYF	TGTGCCAGTAGTAACCAGGGGTTCGCCAAAAACATTCAGTACTTC
TRBJ1-5	TRBV15	NA	NA	CATSVSRYSNQPQHF	TGTGCCACCAGCGTTTCGAGATATAGCAATCAGCCCCAGCATTTT